The present TCR beta chain was sequenced within a study of human T cells and chemical hapten exposure. Overall study: Among samples, TCR yields varied mainly because of small differences in pooled library volume.

This clonotype was observed a few times. What it binds is unknown. Library preparation tagged each individual cDNA molecule with a unique molecular identifier. As handled by the study authors: Sample TCR totals centred on a median of around 96,000, ranging about 20,000 to 700,000. From the RACE reads, TCRdb called clonotypes with MiXCR, one entry per CDR3 protein. The V and J calls shown here were made by TCRdb, not taken from the authors' results. The data contain approximately 33,000 distinct CDR3 sequences, 6% to 7.5% of them singletons. General study points: Among TCRs, those above 1 in 1000 frequency were unaffected by DPC sensitization.

Time point given: healthy volunteer bleed at 2 weeks. The template was total RNA from unfractionated whole blood. The germline V gene encodes CDR1 MNHEY and CDR2 SMNVEV (reference sequence). This CDR3 comprises 14 residues. V was pared by 3 bases and J by 9 bases, with 4 bases of the junction left unmatched. The chain carries TRBV27 and TRBJ2-1; 11 nucleotides match TRBD1. The receptor comes from a human donor in good health. Some clones in this sample may be carry-over from other donors' samples. What was sequenced was whole blood. The CDR3 loop is CASSLDRGQGEQFF. The CDR3 bases are TGTGCCAGCAGTTTGGACAGGGGGCAGGGTGAGCAGTTCTTC.